This T cell receptor (beta chain) was obtained from a study of cytomegalovirus exposure and HLA in healthy donors. The CDR3 is 18 amino acids. Germline V gene sequence: CDR1 SGHRS, CDR2 YFSETQ. The J segment lost 4 bases and the V segment lost 4 bases, leaving 19 bases of the junction unmatched. Use of 60 Vbeta and 13 Jbeta primers characterized the PCR. This table comes from immunoSEQ multiplex PCR, and its TCRdb copy is limited to in-frame clones, with some not included. Listed are about 110,000 clones; 0.45% to 0.6% falls within the top ten. What was sequenced was PBMCs. The clonotype was recovered from a man in his fifties in good health and CMV-seronegative. J is TRBJ1-1 and V is TRBV5-1, with 7 bases that match TRBD1. The DNA for the CDR3 is TGCGCCAGCAGCGCCGGGATTTGGGACAGTGGGCTCGGCACTGAAGCTTTCTTT. Translating it yields CASSAGIWDSGLGTEAFF.